Listed here are 22 T cell receptor beta chains from one sample, sequenced in a study of PD-L1 blockade in urothelial cancer. Some clones are missing from TCRdb's copy, which holds only in-frame ones; the method was immunoSEQ multiplex PCR. Among tens of thousands of clones listed, 75% to 90% were seen once. Noted time point: pretreatment peripheral blood. Sequenced here: PBMCs, sampled around atezolizumab (anti-PD-L1) treatment. Receptor source: a man between 60 and 70 years old with urothelial cancer.

The chain couples TRBV4-2 to TRBJ2-4; tentatively, D is TRBD2 (6 bases). The germline V gene encodes CDR1 LGHNA and CDR2 YNFKEQ. This CDR3 has 17 amino acids. Trimming shortened V by 0 bases and J by 1 base, and 13 bases separated the two germline ends. DNA of the CDR3: TGTGCCAGCAGCCAAGATATGGGGGGTCGGGCCAAAAACATTCAGTACTTC. This codes for CASSQDMGGRAKNIQYF.

The gene calls are TRBV29-1 and TRBJ1-1; the D gene is possibly TRBD1 (5 bases). V lost 3 bases, J lost 0 bases, and 23 bases lay in between. The CDR3 has 18 residues. Germline lookup yields CDR1 SQVTM and CDR2 ANQGSEA. CDR3 loop: CSVDDVSGFGTMNTEAFF. CDR3 in DNA: TGCAGCGTTGATGATGTTAGCGGATTTGGGACCATGAACACTGAAGCTTTCTTT.

The chain couples TRBV5-1 to TRBJ2-7; D perhaps matches TRBD2 (5 bases). The V gene lost 0 bases and the J gene lost 3 bases, with 7 bases spanning the gap. Germline lookup yields CDR1 SGHRS and CDR2 YFSETQ. This CDR3 is built from 13 residues. The CDR3 protein is CASSLGGNYEQYF. CDR3 DNA sequence: TGCGCCAGCAGCTTGGGAGGGAACTACGAGCAGTACTTC.

J is TRBJ2-1 and V is TRBV11-2, with TRBD2 matching over 10 bases. From germline, CDR1 is SGHAT and CDR2 FQNNGV. The V gene end was trimmed by 5 bases and the J gene end by 4 bases; junction bases not matched to a gene: 8. This CDR3 comprises 16 residues. As DNA, the CDR3 is TGTGCCAGCAGCCCGAGCGGGGGGGCTAGGTACAATGAGCAGTTCTTC. It is translated as CASSPSGGARYNEQFF. Full variable domain (missing parts from reference TRBV11-2 and TRBJ2-1): EAGVAQSPRYKIIEKRQSVAFWCNPISGHATLYWYQQILGQGPKLLIQFQNNGVVDDSQLPKDRFSAERLKGVDSTLKIQPAKLEDSAVYLCASSPSGGARYNEQFFGPGTRLTVL.

This chain uses TRBV6-5 with TRBJ2-7; TRBD1 aligns across 10 bases. After removal of 5 bases from V and 2 bases from J, the junction contained 6 bases not matched to a gene. Germline CDR1 and CDR2: MNHEY and SVGAGI. This CDR3 spans 15 amino acids. In nucleotides, the CDR3 is TGTGCCAGCAGTACCCGGACAGGGGGTCCCTACGAGCAGTACTTC. Protein: CASSTRTGGPYEQYF.

The chain uses TRBV15 and TRBJ2-2, with D uncertain. The germline CDR1 and CDR2 sequences are LNHNV and YYDKDF (reference sequence). This CDR3 is built from 17 residues. V was cut by 0 bases and J by 1 base, with 12 bases left in between. The CDR3 here is CATSRDQGPGNTGELFF. In nucleotides, the CDR3 is TGTGCCACCAGCAGAGATCAAGGCCCAGGGAACACCGGGGAGCTGTTTTTT.

V usage is TRBV9 and J usage is TRBJ2-2; 8 nucleotides agree with TRBD1. The CDR3 has 15 amino acids. The V segment lost 3 bases and the J segment 8 bases; nucleotides outside the gene matches: 9. Per germline, CDR1 SGDLS and CDR2 YYNGEE. CDR3: CASSATQGVGGELFF. The CDR3, as DNA: TGTGCCAGCAGCGCGACACAGGGGGTCGGAGGGGAGCTGTTTTTT. The complete variable domain, with remaining parts taken from reference TRBV9 and TRBJ2-2, reads DSGVTQTPKHLITATGQRVTLRCSPRSGDLSVYWYQQSLDQGLQFLIQYYNGEERAKGNILERFSAQQFPDLHSELNLSSLELGDSALYFCASSATQGVGGELFFGEGSRLTVL.

This chain joins TRBV14 and TRBJ2-3; a weak D match, TRBD2 (7 bases). V was trimmed by 1 base and J by 3 bases, leaving 20 bases between them. Germline V lookup: CDR1 SGHDN, CDR2 FVKESK. There are 18 residues in the CDR3. The CDR3 loop reads CASSQVGGGRGRTDTQYF. The CDR3 coding sequence is TGTGCCAGCAGCCAAGTGGGCGGGGGACGGGGGCGGACAGATACGCAGTATTTT.

In its sample, this clone was seen a few times. The rearrangement links TRBV28 to TRBJ2-3; 9 bases agree with TRBD2. V lost 6 bases to trimming and J lost 4 bases; unmatched junction nucleotides: 5. This CDR3 is built from 14 residues. Germline loops: CDR1 MDHEN, CDR2 SYDVKM. CDR3 DNA sequence: TGTGCCAGCAGGCGGGGGGGCCTCGCAGATACGCAGTATTTT. It encodes CASRRGGLADTQYF.

This clone was detected once. V is TRBV4-1 and J is TRBJ1-4, with D possibly TRBD1 on 6 matching bases. Trimming removed 1 base at V and 8 bases at J, with 11 bases between. The germline gives CDR1 MGHRA, CDR2 YSYEKL. This CDR3 is 14 amino acids long. CDR3 residues: CASSQGRGEEKLFF. As DNA, the CDR3 is TGCGCCAGCAGCCAAGGCAGGGGAGAGGAAAAACTGTTTTTT.

The chain employs TRBV18 and TRBJ1-4; 9 nucleotides agree with TRBD1. The CDR3 loop spans 15 amino acids. V lost 4 bases to trimming and J lost 4 bases; unmatched junction nucleotides: 4. Germline CDR1 KGHSH, CDR2 LQKENI. Written as DNA, the CDR3 is TGTGCCAGCTCACGCGACAGGGGGTTTAATGAAAAACTGTTTTTT. This codes for CASSRDRGFNEKLFF.

The rearrangement joins TRBV7-2 to TRBJ2-5; possible D gene TRBD1, 6 bases. The CDR3 contains 15 residues. Per the germline V gene, CDR1 is SGHTA and CDR2 is FQGNSA. The V and J ends lost 0 bases and 6 bases respectively, with 14 bases between them. The CDR3 protein is CASSLATGPVKTQYF. The CDR3 DNA sequence: TGTGCCAGCAGCTTAGCGACAGGCCCCGTGAAGACCCAGTACTTC. Filled out from reference TRBV7-2 and TRBJ2-5, the complete variable domain reads GAGVSQSPSNKVTEKGKDVELRCDPISGHTALYWYRQSLGQGLEFLIYFQGNSAPDKSGLPSDRFSAERTGGSVSTLTIQRTQQEDSAVYLCASSLATGPVKTQYFGPGTRLLVL.

The gene calls are TRBV7-3 and TRBJ2-2, with TRBD2 matching over 7 bases. This CDR3 is built from 16 residues. Germline V CDR1 and CDR2: SGHTA, FQGTGA. The J segment lost 6 bases and the V segment lost 8 bases, leaving 15 bases of the junction unmatched. Here the CDR3 reads CASGPSGGGLAGELFF. The CDR3 DNA reads TGTGCCAGCGGACCAAGCGGCGGGGGACTGGCCGGGGAGCTGTTTTTT.

This rearrangement joins TRBV5-1 to TRBJ2-2, with a weak D call TRBD2 (5 bases). The CDR3 sequence is 14 residues long. Germline CDR1 is SGHRS and CDR2 is YFSETQ. V was shortened by 1 base and J by 5 bases, with 9 bases between the two germline ends. CDR3 in DNA: TGCGCCAGCAGCTTGAGCTGGAGGACCGGGGAGCTGTTTTTT. This encodes CASSLSWRTGELFF.

The CDR3 protein is CASTSGGGSYEQYF. Written as DNA, the CDR3 is TGTGCCAGCACATCGGGGGGGGGCTCCTACGAGCAGTACTTC. The chain uses TRBV7-9 and TRBJ2-7, with 8 bases fitting TRBD2. This CDR3 is built from 14 residues. CDR1 is SEHNR, CDR2 FQNEAQ, per germline (reference sequence). V trimming: 7 bases; J trimming: 0 bases; junction bases outside the gene matches: 5. The whole variable domain, remainder taken from reference TRBV7-9 and TRBJ2-7, is DTGVSQNPRHKITKRGQNVTFRCDPISEHNRLYWYRQTLGQGPEFLTYFQNEAQLEKSRLLSDRFSAERPKGSFSTLEIQRTEQGDSAMYLCASTSGGGSYEQYFGPGTRLTVT.

The chain carries TRBV11-1 and TRBJ2-3; the match to TRBD2 covers 15 bases. Trimming at V came to 4 bases and at J to 9 bases, leaving 11 bases not matched to a gene. There are 17 residues in the CDR3. CDR1 is SGHAT and CDR2 is FQDESV in the germline V gene (reference sequence). In nucleotides, the CDR3 is TGTGCCAGCAGCTCCCCGGGACTAGCGGGGGGTAGACAGACGCAGTATTTT. This translates into CASSSPGLAGGRQTQYF.

CDR3 residues: CASSMGTGVGYEQYF. In DNA, the CDR3 is TGCGCCAGCAGTATGGGGACAGGGGTTGGCTACGAGCAGTACTTC. This chain joins TRBV5-1 and TRBJ2-7, with 10 bases matching TRBD1. The CDR3 consists of 15 residues. CDR1 and CDR2 (germline): SGHRS, YFSETQ. Losses at the gene ends were 5 bases for V and 3 bases for J; bases not matched to a gene: 8.

The chain joins TRBV6-1 to TRBJ1-1, with D possibly TRBD1 on 5 matching bases. V was clipped by 4 bases and J by 1 base, with 10 bases between them. CDR3 size: 14 residues. Germline values: CDR1 MNHNS, CDR2 SASEGT. CDR3 nucleotide sequence: TGTGCCAGCAGTGCAAAGACAGCGAACACTGAAGCTTTCTTT. Translated: CASSAKTANTEAFF.

The chain has TRBV5-5 and TRBJ1-1, with 7 nucleotides matching TRBD1. The CDR3 covers 13 residues. Looked up from germline, CDR1 is SGHKS and CDR2 is YYEKEE (reference sequence). V lost 5 bases, J lost 3 bases, and 4 bases stayed unmatched. The CDR3 here is CASSMTGHTEAFF. The CDR3 DNA reads TGTGCCAGCAGTATGACAGGGCACACTGAAGCTTTCTTT.

This chain links TRBV5-1 with TRBJ2-7; no firm D call. This CDR3 has 15 amino acids. V shed 1 base and J shed 4 bases, with 15 bases lying between them. Germline V gene lookup returns CDR1 SGHRS and CDR2 YFSETQ. CDR3 amino acids: CASSLSPSQTYEQYF. The CDR3 DNA follows: TGCGCCAGCAGCTTGTCCCCATCACAAACGTACGAGCAGTACTTC.

V and J are TRBV7-3 and TRBJ2-1; D may be TRBD2 (5 bases). V was trimmed by 0 bases and J by 10 bases, leaving 16 bases between them. From germline, CDR1 is SGHTA and CDR2 FQGTGA. The CDR3 is 15 amino acids. The chain's CDR3 is CASSLTPGLASEQFF. CDR3 coding DNA: TGTGCCAGCAGCTTAACGCCGGGATTGGCTTCCGAGCAGTTCTTC.

The chain combines TRBV5-1 with TRBJ1-5; tentative D call: TRBD1 (6 bases). The CDR3 extends over 15 amino acids. The germline gives CDR1 SGHRS, CDR2 YFSETQ. V was trimmed by 7 bases and J by 4 bases, leaving 18 bases between them. The CDR3 here is CASPAGAPRNQPQHF. The CDR3, as DNA: TGCGCCAGCCCCGCGGGGGCTCCCCGGAATCAGCCCCAGCATTTT.